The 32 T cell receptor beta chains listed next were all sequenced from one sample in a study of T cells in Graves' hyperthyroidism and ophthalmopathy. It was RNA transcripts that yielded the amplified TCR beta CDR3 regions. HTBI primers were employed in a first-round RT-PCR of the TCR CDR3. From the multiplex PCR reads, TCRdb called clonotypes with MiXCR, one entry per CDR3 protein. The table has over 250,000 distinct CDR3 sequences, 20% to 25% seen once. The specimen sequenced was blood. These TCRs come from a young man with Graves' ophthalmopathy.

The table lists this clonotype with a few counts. In DNA form, the CDR3 reads TGTGCCAGCAGCGTAGCAGGCGGGAGGGTTTACGAGCAGTACTTC. The encoded protein is CASSVAGGRVYEQYF. The chain links TRBV9 to TRBJ2-7; 9 nucleotides align to TRBD2. CDR1 and CDR2 from the germline V gene are SGDLS and YYNGEE. V was clipped by 0 bases and J by 4 bases; unmatched bases: 5. There are 15 residues in the CDR3. The full variable domain, rest sourced from reference TRBV9 and TRBJ2-7, is DSGVTQTPKHLITATGQRVTLRCSPRSGDLSVYWYQQSLDQGLQFLIQYYNGEERAKGNILERFSAQQFPDLHSELNLSSLELGDSALYFCASSVAGGRVYEQYFGPGTRLTVT.

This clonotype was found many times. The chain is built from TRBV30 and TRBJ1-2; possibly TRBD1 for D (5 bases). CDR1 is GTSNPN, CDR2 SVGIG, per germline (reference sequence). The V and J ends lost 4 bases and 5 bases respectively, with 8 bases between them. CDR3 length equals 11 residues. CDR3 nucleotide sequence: TGTGCCTGGACTCAGGGATATGGCTACACCTTC. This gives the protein CAWTQGYGYTF.

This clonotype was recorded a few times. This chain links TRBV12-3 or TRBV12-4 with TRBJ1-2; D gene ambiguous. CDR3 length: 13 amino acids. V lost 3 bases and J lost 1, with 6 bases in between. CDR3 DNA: TGTGCCAGCAGTTTGTTTTTTAACTATGGCTACACCTTC. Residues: CASSLFFNYGYTF.

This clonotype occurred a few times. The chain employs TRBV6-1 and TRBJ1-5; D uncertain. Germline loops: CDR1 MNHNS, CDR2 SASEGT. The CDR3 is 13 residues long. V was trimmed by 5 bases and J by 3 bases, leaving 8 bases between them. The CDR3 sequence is CASSTTDNQPQHF. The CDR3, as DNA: TGTGCCAGCAGTACGACGGACAATCAGCCCCAGCATTTT.

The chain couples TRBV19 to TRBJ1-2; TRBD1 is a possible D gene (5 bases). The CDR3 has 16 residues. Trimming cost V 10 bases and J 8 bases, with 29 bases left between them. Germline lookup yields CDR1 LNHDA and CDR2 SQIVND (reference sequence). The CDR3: CATKRAPGAGVYGYTF. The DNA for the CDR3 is TGTGCCACCAAGAGGGCCCCCGGGGCGGGTGTGTACGGCTACACCTTC. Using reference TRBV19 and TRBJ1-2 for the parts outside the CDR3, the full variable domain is DGGITQSPKYLFRKEGQNVTLSCEQNLNHDAMYWYRQDPGQGLRLIYYSQIVNDFQKGDIAEGYSVSREKKESFPLTVTSAQKNPTAFYLCATKRAPGAGVYGYTFGSGTRLTVV.

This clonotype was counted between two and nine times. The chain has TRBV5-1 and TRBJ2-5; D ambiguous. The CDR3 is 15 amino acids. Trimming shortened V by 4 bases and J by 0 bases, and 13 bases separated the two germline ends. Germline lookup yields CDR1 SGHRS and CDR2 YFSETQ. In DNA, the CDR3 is TGCGCCAGCAGCGAAGGCAAAGACTACCAAGAGACCCAGTACTTC. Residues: CASSEGKDYQETQYF.

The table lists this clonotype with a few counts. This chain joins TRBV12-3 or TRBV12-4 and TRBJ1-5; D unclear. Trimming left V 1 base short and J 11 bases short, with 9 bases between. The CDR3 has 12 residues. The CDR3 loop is CASSLVIGAQHF. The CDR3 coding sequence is TGTGCCAGCAGTTTAGTTATAGGCGCCCAGCATTTT.

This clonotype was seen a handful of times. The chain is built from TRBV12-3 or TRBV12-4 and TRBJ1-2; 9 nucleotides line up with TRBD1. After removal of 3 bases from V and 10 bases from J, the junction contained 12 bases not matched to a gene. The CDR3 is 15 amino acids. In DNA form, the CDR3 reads TGTGCCAGCAGTTTCCATCCGGGACAGGGTATCGTCTACACCTTC. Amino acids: CASSFHPGQGIVYTF.

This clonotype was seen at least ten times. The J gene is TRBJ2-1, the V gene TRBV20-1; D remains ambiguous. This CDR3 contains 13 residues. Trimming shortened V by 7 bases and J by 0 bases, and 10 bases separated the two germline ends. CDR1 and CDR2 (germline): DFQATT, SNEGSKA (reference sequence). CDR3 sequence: CSVSDSSYNEQFF. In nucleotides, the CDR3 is TGCAGTGTCAGCGACTCCTCCTACAATGAGCAGTTCTTC.

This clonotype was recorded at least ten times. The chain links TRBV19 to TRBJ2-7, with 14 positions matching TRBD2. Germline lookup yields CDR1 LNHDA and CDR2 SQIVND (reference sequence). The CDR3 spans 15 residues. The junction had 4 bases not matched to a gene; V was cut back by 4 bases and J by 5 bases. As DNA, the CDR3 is TGTGCCAGTAGTACCGGGACTAGCGGGAGCCACGAGCAGTACTTC. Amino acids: CASSTGTSGSHEQYF.

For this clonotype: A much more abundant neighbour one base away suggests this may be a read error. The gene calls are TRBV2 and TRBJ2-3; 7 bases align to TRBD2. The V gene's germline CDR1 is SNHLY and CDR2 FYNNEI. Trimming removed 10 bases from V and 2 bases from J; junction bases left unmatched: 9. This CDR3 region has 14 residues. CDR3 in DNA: TGTGCCAACAGACCCGGGACTAACACAGATACGCAGTATTTT. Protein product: CANRPGTNTDTQYF.

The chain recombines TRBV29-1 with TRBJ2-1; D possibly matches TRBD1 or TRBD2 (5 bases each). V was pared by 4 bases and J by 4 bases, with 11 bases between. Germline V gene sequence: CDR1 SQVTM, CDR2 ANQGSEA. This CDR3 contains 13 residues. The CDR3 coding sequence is TGCAGCGTTGGAGAGGGGATATACAATGAGCAGTTCTTC. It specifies CSVGEGIYNEQFF.

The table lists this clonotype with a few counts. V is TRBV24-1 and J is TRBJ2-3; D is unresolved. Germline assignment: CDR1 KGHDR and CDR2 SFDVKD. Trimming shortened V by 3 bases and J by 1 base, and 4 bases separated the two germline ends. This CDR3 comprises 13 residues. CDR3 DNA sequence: TGTGCCACCAGTGATACAGGCACAGATACGCAGTATTTT. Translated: CATSDTGTDTQYF.

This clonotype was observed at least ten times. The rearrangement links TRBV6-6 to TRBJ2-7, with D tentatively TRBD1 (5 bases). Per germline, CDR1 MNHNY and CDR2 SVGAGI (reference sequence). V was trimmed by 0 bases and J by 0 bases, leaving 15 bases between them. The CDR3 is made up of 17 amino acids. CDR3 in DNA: TGTGCCAGCAGTTACTCGTTGCAGGGATGGAGCTCCTACGAGCAGTACTTC. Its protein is CASSYSLQGWSSYEQYF.

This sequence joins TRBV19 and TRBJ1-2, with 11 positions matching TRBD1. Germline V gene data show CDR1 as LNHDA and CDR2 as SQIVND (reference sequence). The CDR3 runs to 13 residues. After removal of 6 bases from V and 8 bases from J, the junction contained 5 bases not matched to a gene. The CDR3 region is CASSPGQGVGYTF. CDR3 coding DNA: TGTGCCAGTAGCCCGGGACAGGGGGTAGGCTACACCTTC. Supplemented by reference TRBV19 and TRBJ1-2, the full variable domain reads DGGITQSPKYLFRKEGQNVTLSCEQNLNHDAMYWYRQDPGQGLRLIYYSQIVNDFQKGDIAEGYSVSREKKESFPLTVTSAQKNPTAFYLCASSPGQGVGYTFGSGTRLTVV.

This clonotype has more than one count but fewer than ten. CDR3 sequence reads: CASSYWTGAQETQYF. The CDR3 DNA sequence: TGTGCCAGCAGTTACTGGACAGGAGCCCAAGAGACCCAGTACTTC. This chain joins TRBV6-6 and TRBJ2-5; 7 bases are shared with TRBD1. V shed 1 base and J 1 base; nucleotides not matched to a gene: 3. Germline values: CDR1 MNHNY, CDR2 SVGAGI (reference sequence). The CDR3 spans 15 residues.

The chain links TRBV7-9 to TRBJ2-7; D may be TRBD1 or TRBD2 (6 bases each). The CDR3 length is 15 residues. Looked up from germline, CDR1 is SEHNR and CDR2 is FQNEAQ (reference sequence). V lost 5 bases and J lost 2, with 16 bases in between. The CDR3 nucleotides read TGTGCCAGCAGCCGGTCGGGGGCGTTGGCCTACGAGCAGTACTTC. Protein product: CASSRSGALAYEQYF.

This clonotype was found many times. The chain's CDR3 is CASCEPGTGAYEQYF. For the CDR3, the DNA is TGTGCCAGTTGTGAACCCGGGACAGGGGCCTACGAGCAGTACTTC. The chain has TRBV28 and TRBJ2-7, with TRBD1 identical over 10 bases. V lost 9 bases to trimming and J lost 2 bases; unmatched junction nucleotides: 10. The CDR3 loop spans 15 amino acids. Germline V gene sequence: CDR1 MDHEN, CDR2 SYDVKM.

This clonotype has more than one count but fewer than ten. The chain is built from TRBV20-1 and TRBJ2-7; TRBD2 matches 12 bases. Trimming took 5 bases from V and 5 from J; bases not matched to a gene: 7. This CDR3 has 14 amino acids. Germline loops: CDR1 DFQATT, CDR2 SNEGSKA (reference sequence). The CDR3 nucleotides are TGCAGTGCTGCTAGGACTAGCGGGACCGACGAGCAGTACTTC. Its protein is CSAARTSGTDEQYF.

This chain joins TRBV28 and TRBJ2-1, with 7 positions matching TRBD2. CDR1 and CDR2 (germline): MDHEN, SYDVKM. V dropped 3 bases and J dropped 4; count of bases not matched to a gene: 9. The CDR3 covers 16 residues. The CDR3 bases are TGTGCCAGCAGTTTCCTTACACCAGCGGGGTACAATGAGCAGTTCTTC. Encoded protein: CASSFLTPAGYNEQFF. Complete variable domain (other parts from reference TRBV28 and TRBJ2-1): DVKVTQSSRYLVKRTGEKVFLECVQDMDHENMFWYRQDPGLGLRLIYFSYDVKMKEKGDIPEGYSVSREKKERFSLILESASTNQTSMYLCASSFLTPAGYNEQFFGPGTRLTVL.

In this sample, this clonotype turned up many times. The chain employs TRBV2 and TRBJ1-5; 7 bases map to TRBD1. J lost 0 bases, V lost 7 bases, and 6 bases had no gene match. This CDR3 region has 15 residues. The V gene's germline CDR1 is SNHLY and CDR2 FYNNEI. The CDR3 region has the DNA TGTGCCAGCAAAAGGGACAGCAATAGCAATCAGCCCCAGCATTTT. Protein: CASKRDSNSNQPQHF.

CDR3 amino acids: CALTRGATNEKLFF. The DNA of the CDR3 is TGTGCCCTGACCAGGGGTGCAACTAATGAAAAACTGTTTTTT. The chain links TRBV30 to TRBJ1-4; TRBD1 might be the D (6 bases). Germline V gene sequence: CDR1 GTSNPN, CDR2 SVGIG (reference sequence). Trimming stripped 8 bases from V and 0 bases from J, with 13 bases between. The CDR3 contains 14 residues.

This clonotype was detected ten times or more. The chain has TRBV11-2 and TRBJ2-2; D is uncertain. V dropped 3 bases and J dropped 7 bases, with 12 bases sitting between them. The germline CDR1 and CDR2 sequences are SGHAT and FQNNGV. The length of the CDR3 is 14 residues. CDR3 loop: CASSFRQSYGELFF. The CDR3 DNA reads TGTGCCAGCAGCTTTCGGCAATCATACGGGGAGCTGTTTTTT.

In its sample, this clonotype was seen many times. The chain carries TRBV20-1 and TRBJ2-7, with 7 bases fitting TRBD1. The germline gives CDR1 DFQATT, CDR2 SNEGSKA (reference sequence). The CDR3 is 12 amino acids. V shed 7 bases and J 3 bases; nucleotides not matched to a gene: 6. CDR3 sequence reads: CSVLQGHYEQYF. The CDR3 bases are TGCAGTGTACTACAGGGGCACTACGAGCAGTACTTC.

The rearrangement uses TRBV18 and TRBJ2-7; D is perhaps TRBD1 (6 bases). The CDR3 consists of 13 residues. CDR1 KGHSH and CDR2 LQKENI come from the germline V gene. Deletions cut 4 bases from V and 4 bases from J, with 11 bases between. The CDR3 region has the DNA TGTGCCAGCTCACTAAGAGGACAGTACGAGCAGTACTTC. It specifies CASSLRGQYEQYF.

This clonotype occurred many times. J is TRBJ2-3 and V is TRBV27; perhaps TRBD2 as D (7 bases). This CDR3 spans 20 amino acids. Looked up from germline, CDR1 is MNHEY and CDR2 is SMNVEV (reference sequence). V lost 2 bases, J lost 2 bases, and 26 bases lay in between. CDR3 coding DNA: TGTGCCAGCAGTTTAATTAGGGGGAGGGCCAAGATGGAACACACAGATACGCAGTATTTT. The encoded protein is CASSLIRGRAKMEHTDTQYF.

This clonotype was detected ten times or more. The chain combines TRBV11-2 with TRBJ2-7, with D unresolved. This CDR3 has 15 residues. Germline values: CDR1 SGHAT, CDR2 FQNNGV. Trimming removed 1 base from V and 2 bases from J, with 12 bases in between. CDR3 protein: CASSLGGSTTYEQYF. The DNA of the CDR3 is TGTGCCAGCAGCTTAGGTGGCAGTACGACCTACGAGCAGTACTTC.

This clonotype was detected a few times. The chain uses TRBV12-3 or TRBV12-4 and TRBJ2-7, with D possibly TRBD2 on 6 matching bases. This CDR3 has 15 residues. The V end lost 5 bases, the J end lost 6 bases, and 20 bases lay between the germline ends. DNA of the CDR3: TGTGCCAGCAGTCCACCGGGACTCGGGTCGGGCGAGCAGTACTTC. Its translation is CASSPPGLGSGEQYF.

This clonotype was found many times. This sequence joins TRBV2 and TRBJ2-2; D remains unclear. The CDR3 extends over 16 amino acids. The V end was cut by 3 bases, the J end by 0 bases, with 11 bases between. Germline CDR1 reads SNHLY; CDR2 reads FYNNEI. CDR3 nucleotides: TGTGCCAGCAGTGAGGTCAGGTCCTCGAACACCGGGGAGCTGTTTTTT. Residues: CASSEVRSSNTGELFF.

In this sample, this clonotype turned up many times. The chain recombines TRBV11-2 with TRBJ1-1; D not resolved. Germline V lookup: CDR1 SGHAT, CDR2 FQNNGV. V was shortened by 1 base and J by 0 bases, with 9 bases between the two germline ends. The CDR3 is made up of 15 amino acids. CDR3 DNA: TGTGCCAGCAGCTTAGCCGGAGGGTTGAACACTGAAGCTTTCTTT. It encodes CASSLAGGLNTEAFF.

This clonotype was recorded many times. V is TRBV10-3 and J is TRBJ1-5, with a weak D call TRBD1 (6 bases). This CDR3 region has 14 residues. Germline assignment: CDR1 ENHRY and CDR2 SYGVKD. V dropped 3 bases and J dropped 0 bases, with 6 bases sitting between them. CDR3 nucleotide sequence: TGTGCCATCAGTGAAGGGGGTAGCAATCAGCCCCAGCATTTT. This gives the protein CAISEGGSNQPQHF.

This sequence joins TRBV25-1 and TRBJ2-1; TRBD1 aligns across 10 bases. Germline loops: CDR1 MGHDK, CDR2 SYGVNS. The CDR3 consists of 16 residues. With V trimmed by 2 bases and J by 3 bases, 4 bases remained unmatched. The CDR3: CASSEPGTGDYNEQFF. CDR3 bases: TGTGCCAGCAGTGAACCCGGGACAGGGGACTACAATGAGCAGTTCTTC. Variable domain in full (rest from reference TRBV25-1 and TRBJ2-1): EADIYQTPRYLVIGTGKKITLECSQTMGHDKMYWYQQDPGMELHLIHYSYGVNSTEKGDLSSESTVSRIRTEHFPLTLESARPSHTSQYLCASSEPGTGDYNEQFFGPGTRLTVL.